This section outlines one TCR beta chain sequence together with its context. The data stem from a study of blood T cell repertoires in COVID-19. In the authors' methods: Amplification from reference gene primers served as the basis for estimated nucleated cell counts. Sequencing was performed with immunoSEQ multiplex PCR; in TCRdb, only in-frame clones are kept and a portion is missing. That table gives V, J and clone size, and the DNA gave D and trimming. The sample lists 75,000 to 90,000 clones, about 90% occurring once. This CDR3 region has 15 residues. CDR1 is WNHNN, CDR2 SYGVQD, per germline (reference sequence). Trimming took off 2 bases at V and 0 bases at J, with 9 bases between the two ends.

The rearrangement links TRBV10-1 to TRBJ2-3; a possible D gene is TRBD1 (5 bases). The source is a woman aged 45-65 years in a cohort sampled during active COVID-19. The sample comprised peripheral blood. The CDR3 DNA reads as TGCGCCAGCAGTGAGACAGGCCTTAGCACAGATACGCAGTATTTT. Protein sequence: CASSETGLSTDTQYF.